The clone carrying this T cell receptor beta chain was seen at least ten times. Its antigen remains unidentified. TCRdb recomputed calls from the multiplex PCR reads with MiXCR, one row per CDR3 protein. The repertoire consists of about 180,000 distinct CDR3 sequences, with approximately 33% occurring once and the leading ten covering about 4.5%. This sample was included in a study of breast tumors, draining lymph nodes, adjacent tissues. The J segment lost 7 bases and the V segment lost 5 bases, leaving 7 bases of the junction unmatched. Germline-derived CDR1 and CDR2 are KGHDR and SFDVKD. This CDR3 spans 15 amino acids. Breast cancer patients provided tissue from their axillary draining lymph nodes. Study results and limitations: The data were judged consistent with most tumor T cells coming from lymph node and expanding in tumor. The lymph node origin of tumor T cells was framed as consistent with a hypothesis, not demonstrated. Tumor TCR diversity was below lymph nodes but above nontumor tissue. Tumor and nontumor repertoires were significantly more similar in luminal-like than in basal-like breast cancer.

This chain joins TRBV24-1 and TRBJ2-1; 10 bases align to TRBD2. The sequenced material came from axillary lymph node tissue. This receptor was obtained from a female donor with breast cancer. Some clones in this sample may be carry-over from other donors' samples. The DNA for the CDR3 is TGTGCCACCAGTGTCCCCAGCGGGGGGGCAAATGAGCAGTTCTTC. This codes for CATSVPSGGANEQFF.